This T cell receptor (beta chain) is from a study of identical twins. Carrying unique molecular identifiers, the cDNA also gained a universal primer site through template switching. TCRdb recomputed calls from the 5' RACE reads with MiXCR, one row per CDR3 protein. The repertoire consists of roughly 240,000 distinct CDR3 sequences, with 7.5% occurring once and the leading ten covering more than 5%. This CDR3 has 18 amino acids. V lost 5 bases and J lost 6; bases outside the gene matches: 17. Germline V CDR1 and CDR2: SQVTM, ANQGSEA. Ten or more counts support this clonotype. The sample was also reused in another study, on yellow fever vaccine responses in identical twins. This second report adds: A vaccine T cell response that seemed partly convergent and partly personalized was reported in twins.

The chain carries TRBV29-1 and TRBJ2-1; 12 bases fit TRBD2. This receptor was taken from a woman aged 18-29 years in good health. The sample consisted of CD8+ T cells sorted from blood. The CDR3 DNA reads as TGCAGCGTTCTCGATCTAGCGGGGGGGTCGATTATGAGCAATGAGCAGTTCTTC. Translated: CSVLDLAGGSIMSNEQFF.